This T cell receptor beta chain was recorded in a study of T cell responses to AZD1222 COVID-19 vaccine. Only one count was recorded for this clone. The protocol was immunoSEQ multiplex PCR, while the TCRdb copy is restricted to in-frame clones and leaves out a portion. This table holds 96,000 or so clones, about 89% found once. Sequenced here: peripheral blood, sampled on day 0 of AZD1222 vaccination. The clonotype was recovered from an adult in good health.

As DNA, the CDR3 is TGTGCCAGCAGTTACACACGGACAGGCCCGTCGGGTACGCAGTATTTT. Translated, it gives CASSYTRTGPSGTQYF. The chain employs TRBV6-2 or TRBV6-3 and TRBJ2-3, with 7 positions matching TRBD1. The V gene's germline CDR1 is MNHEY and CDR2 SVGEGT. After removal of 2 bases from V and 8 bases from J, the junction contained 13 bases not matched to a gene. The CDR3 length is 16 residues.